Listed below are T cell receptor beta chains from one sample, sequenced in a study of human T cells and chemical hapten exposure. TCRdb recomputed calls from the RACE reads with MiXCR, one row per CDR3 protein. The data show some 91,000 distinct CDR3 sequences, with 9.5% to 15% seen just once and roughly 2% held by the top ten. This sample comprised whole blood, obtained in connection with sensitization to the hapten diphenylcyclopropenone (DPC). These receptors came from a woman in her 40s with alopecia areata. Some clones in this sample may be carry-over from other donors' samples. Each CDR3 is given with its conserved first and last residue. D genes are given only for firm matches. For some rows the clone size is stated as once, few or many, or as a class when expanded; others skip it.

j_call,d_call,clone_size,v_call,cdr3_aa,cdr3_nt
TRBJ1-6,.,.,TRBV9,CASSVGVASSSPLHF,TGTGCCAGCAGCGTAGGGGTCGCTTCTAGTTCACCCCTCCACTTT
TRBJ1-3,.,.,TRBV25-1,CASSEGTREYF,TGTGCCAGCAGTGAGGGCACCCGCGAGTATTTT
TRBJ2-7,TRBD1,few,TRBV29-1,CSVEDPTGGYEQYF,TGCAGCGTTGAAGACCCGACAGGGGGCTACGAGCAGTACTTC
TRBJ2-2,.,.,TRBV29-1,CSVGVPGHTGELFF,TGCAGCGTTGGTGTTCCAGGTCACACCGGGGAGCTGTTTTTT
TRBJ2-5,.,few,TRBV29-1,CSVDSGSQETQYF,TGCAGCGTTGATTCCGGCAGCCAAGAGACCCAGTACTTC
TRBJ1-5,.,few,TRBV23-1,CASSQSPGVKPQHF,TGCGCCAGCAGTCAATCCCCAGGGGTCAAGCCCCAGCATTTT
TRBJ2-1,.,many,TRBV3-1,CASSQGNRKNEQFF,TGTGCCAGCAGCCAAGGCAACAGGAAAAATGAGCAGTTCTTC
TRBJ2-2,TRBD1,few,TRBV28,CASSALDRSTGELFF,TGTGCCAGCAGTGCCCTGGACAGGAGCACCGGGGAGCTGTTTTTT
TRBJ2-7,TRBD2,few,TRBV11-1,CASSLTLAGGSYEQYF,TGTGCCAGCAGCTTAACCCTAGCGGGAGGTTCCTACGAGCAGTACTTC
TRBJ2-1,TRBD1,.,TRBV18,CASSPPGQGVYNEQFF,TGTGCCAGCTCACCACCGGGACAGGGGGTGTACAATGAGCAGTTCTTC
TRBJ2-1,TRBD2,many,TRBV7-6,CASSPGLAVIGNEQFF,TGTGCCAGCAGCCCCGGACTAGCGGTAATAGGGAATGAGCAGTTCTTC
TRBJ2-7,TRBD1,few,TRBV12-3/TRBV12-4,CASSLPGQGVSEQYF,TGTGCCAGCAGTTTACCGGGACAGGGGGTTTCCGAGCAGTACTTC
TRBJ1-4,.,few,TRBV7-6,CASSLESVGEKLFF,TGTGCCAGCAGCTTAGAGTCGGTTGGAGAAAAACTGTTTTTT
TRBJ2-7,TRBD2,.,TRBV20-1,CSARDGTSVYEQYF,TGCAGTGCTAGAGATGGCACTAGCGTCTACGAGCAGTACTTC
TRBJ1-2,.,few,TRBV19,CASTVDNYGYTF,TGTGCCAGTACAGTTGACAACTATGGCTACACCTTC
TRBJ2-4,TRBD2,many,TRBV18,CASSEIAGAGLIQYF,TGTGCCAGCTCGGAAATAGCGGGGGCTGGCCTCATTCAGTACTTC
TRBJ2-3,.,.,TRBV29-1,CSVNTQTDTQYF,TGCAGCGTCAACACCCAGACGGATACGCAGTATTTT
TRBJ1-5,.,.,TRBV6-2/TRBV6-3,CASSPQGPAKPQHF,TGTGCCAGCAGCCCCCAAGGGCCGGCGAAGCCCCAGCATTTT
TRBJ2-1,.,.,TRBV7-2,CASSLVSGNNEQFF,TGTGCCAGCAGCCTGGTTAGCGGCAACAATGAGCAGTTCTTC
TRBJ2-2,.,.,TRBV27,CASRSWETGELFF,TGTGCCAGCAGATCTTGGGAGACCGGGGAGCTGTTTTTT
TRBJ2-1,.,.,TRBV3-1,CASSLERLGVTEQFF,TGTGCCAGCAGCCTCGAGAGACTAGGAGTCACCGAGCAGTTCTTC
TRBJ2-7,.,.,TRBV21-1,CASSKALAQGLYEQYF,TGTGCCAGCAGCAAAGCGCTAGCGCAGGGGTTATACGAGCAGTACTTC
TRBJ2-7,TRBD1,.,TRBV11-3,CASSPGTGFSYEQYF,TGTGCCAGCAGCCCGGGGACAGGATTCTCCTACGAGCAGTACTTC
TRBJ2-7,.,many,TRBV7-9,CASSFPPGRSYEQYF,TGTGCCAGCAGCTTTCCACCAGGCAGATCCTACGAGCAGTACTTC
TRBJ2-1,.,few,TRBV20-1,CSVAGRGPNGAYNEQFF,TGCAGTGTCGCGGGCCGGGGTCCAAATGGAGCCTACAATGAGCAGTTCTTC
TRBJ2-3,TRBD1,.,TRBV27,CASTPRQQGRIDTQYF,TGTGCCAGCACCCCAAGGCAACAGGGGCGAATAGATACGCAGTATTTT
TRBJ2-1,TRBD2,.,TRBV7-9,CASTQFGLAGFNEQFF,TGTGCCAGCACCCAGTTTGGGCTAGCGGGATTCAATGAGCAGTTCTTC
TRBJ2-1,.,many,TRBV7-8,CASSLTWLGPINEQFF,TGTGCCAGCAGCCTAACATGGCTGGGCCCTATTAATGAGCAGTTCTTC
TRBJ2-4,.,.,TRBV28,CASSPRSPGIQYF,TGTGCCAGCAGTCCCCGGTCCCCAGGAATTCAGTACTTC
TRBJ1-2,.,.,TRBV12-3/TRBV12-4,CASSRRVLTGYTF,TGTGCCAGCAGTCGCAGAGTTCTGACGGGCTACACCTTC
TRBJ2-5,.,.,TRBV6-2/TRBV6-3,CASSRRETQYF,TGTGCCAGCAGCAGGAGAGAGACCCAGTACTTC
TRBJ1-1,TRBD1,many,TRBV6-2/TRBV6-3,CASSYEGGGTEAFF,TGTGCCAGCAGTTATGAAGGGGGCGGCACTGAAGCTTTCTTT
TRBJ2-1,.,.,TRBV4-1,CASSQVGDYNEQFF,TGCGCCAGCAGCCAAGTCGGGGACTACAATGAGCAGTTCTTC
TRBJ2-4,.,few,TRBV20-1,CSARARPSLSIQYF,TGCAGTGCTAGAGCCCGTCCCAGTTTAAGCATTCAGTACTTC
TRBJ2-3,.,.,TRBV14,CASSQDAAFRTDTQYF,TGTGCCAGCAGCCAAGACGCAGCCTTTCGCACAGATACGCAGTATTTT
TRBJ2-7,.,.,TRBV12-3/TRBV12-4,CASSFVGGGSHEQYF,TGTGCCAGCAGTTTTGTGGGAGGTGGATCCCACGAGCAGTACTTC
TRBJ2-7,.,many,TRBV6-2/TRBV6-3,CASSLASRTYEQYF,TGTGCCAGCAGTTTGGCTAGCAGGACCTACGAGCAGTACTTC
TRBJ1-1,.,.,TRBV7-3,CASSFGTPGEAFF,TGTGCCAGCAGCTTCGGGACGCCGGGGGAGGCTTTCTTT
TRBJ2-2,.,.,TRBV28,CASTLNPRTNTGELFF,TGTGCCAGCACATTGAATCCAAGGACGAACACCGGGGAGCTGTTTTTT
TRBJ1-6,.,many,TRBV28,CASSSGPLHF,TGTGCCAGCAGTTCCGGTCCCCTCCACTTT
TRBJ2-1,TRBD1,few,TRBV28,CASSPGQGLYNEQFF,TGTGCCAGCAGTCCGGGACAGGGTTTATACAATGAGCAGTTCTTC